This T cell receptor (beta chain) is drawn from a study of OX40 agonist ivuxolimab in advanced cancers. Whole-study findings and limits: CD4+ and CD8+ blood T cells expanded clonally by week 6 at 0.1 to 3.0 mg/kg.

Using immunoSEQ multiplex PCR, the repertoire was profiled, and TCRdb retains in-frame clones only, with some absent. The sample lists roughly 48,000 clones; about 85% were seen once. Notes on this clone: Its cognate antigen is unknown.

The CDR3 contains 14 residues. Trimming pared 4 bases from V and 6 bases from J, leaving 16 bases between. The germline V gene has CDR1 LNHDA and CDR2 SQIVND (reference sequence). The TCR comes from an adult with an advanced solid tumor such as melanoma, head and neck, liver or kidney cancer. The chain has TRBV19 and TRBJ2-7; no clear D. Sequencing used CD4+ or CD8+ T cells sorted from blood, obtained in a trial of the OX40 agonist ivuxolimab. CDR3 nucleotides: TGTGCCAGTAGTAGGACGGAAGCTTGGTCCGAGCAGTACTTC. It yields the protein CASSRTEAWSEQYF.